A selection of T cell receptor beta chains follows, all from one sample in a study of blood T cell repertoires in COVID-19. Data came from immunoSEQ multiplex PCR; TCRdb stores just in-frame clones and leaves some out. Here the sample spans hundreds of thousands of clones, approximately 84% being singletons. The specimen sequenced was peripheral blood. These receptors came from a woman in her twenties or thirties who had recovered from COVID-19. The CDR3 runs from the conserved cysteine through the conserved F or W. The order of the fields is D gene, clone size, V gene, CDR3 length, J gene, CDR3 protein, CDR3 DNA. A D gene is named only where the DNA matches it firmly. For some rows the clone size is stated as once, few or many, or as a class when expanded; others skip it.

TRBD1	.	TRBV6-2/TRBV6-3	13	TRBJ2-7	CASSGQGMYEQYF	TGTGCCAGCAGTGGACAGGGTATGTACGAGCAGTACTTC
TRBD2	.	TRBV6-5	15	TRBJ2-3	CASGPGGRRADTQYF	TGTGCCAGCGGCCCGGGGGGGCGGCGCGCAGATACGCAGTATTTT
.	.	TRBV3-1/TRBV3-2	15	TRBJ1-2	CASSQDLSPSYGYTF	TGTGCCAGCAGCCAAGATCTGAGCCCAAGCTATGGCTACACCTTC
.	few	TRBV10-3	15	TRBJ1-4	CAISEAAGGGEKLFF	TGTGCCATCAGTGAGGCCGCCGGGGGTGGTGAAAAACTGTTTTTT
.	.	TRBV5-6	16	TRBJ1-1	CASSWGVGELNTEAFF	TGTGCCAGCAGCTGGGGGGTCGGGGAACTGAACACTGAAGCTTTCTTT
.	.	TRBV6-5	14	TRBJ1-5	CAINPRGGNQPQHF	TGTGCCATCAATCCAAGGGGTGGCAATCAGCCCCAGCATTTT
.	.	TRBV21-1	15	TRBJ2-3	CASSRDDRGTDTQYF	TGTGCCAGCAGCAGAGACGACAGGGGCACAGATACGCAGTATTTT
.	.	TRBV2	12	TRBJ1-2	CASTQQMGGYTF	TGTGCCAGCACCCAACAGATGGGTGGCTACACCTTC
.	once	TRBV19	15	TRBJ2-2	CASSIALGITGELFF	TGTGCCAGTAGTATAGCCCTAGGAATCACCGGGGAGCTGTTTTTT
TRBD1	.	TRBV6-5	13	TRBJ1-2	CASRGDRGRGYTF	TGTGCCAGCAGGGGTGACAGGGGGCGAGGCTACACCTTC
TRBD2	few	TRBV6-4	15	TRBJ2-3	CASSEKTSGTDTQYF	TGTGCCAGCAGTGAAAAGACTAGCGGGACAGATACGCAGTATTTT
.	.	TRBV18	15	TRBJ1-5	CASSPGEHSNQPQHF	TGTGCCAGCTCACCCGGGGAGCATAGCAATCAGCCCCAGCATTTT
TRBD2	.	TRBV7-2	17	TRBJ2-2	CASSLEGNGLAPGELFF	TGTGCCAGCAGCTTAGAAGGAAACGGACTAGCGCCCGGGGAGCTGTTTTTT
.	once	TRBV5-1	15	TRBJ2-7	CASSFQGVRGDEQYF	TGCGCCAGCAGCTTCCAGGGGGTGAGGGGGGACGAGCAGTACTTC
TRBD1	.	TRBV11-2	13	TRBJ1-2	CASSRGQVYGYTF	TGTGCCAGCAGCCGGGGACAGGTCTATGGCTACACCTTC
TRBD2	.	TRBV10-2	16	TRBJ2-5	CASRRTSGGAQETQYF	TGCGCCAGCAGGCGGACTAGCGGGGGGGCCCAAGAGACCCAGTACTTC
.	.	TRBV19	14	TRBJ1-2	CASSPPETDFGYTF	TGTGCCAGTAGTCCTCCTGAGACAGATTTTGGCTACACCTTC
TRBD1	.	TRBV28	14	TRBJ1-2	CASSAGTGIYGYTF	TGTGCCAGCAGTGCCGGGACAGGGATCTATGGCTACACCTTC
TRBD1	.	TRBV5-1	14	TRBJ1-1	CASSSGQGATEAFF	TGCGCCAGCAGCTCCGGACAGGGGGCTACTGAAGCTTTCTTT
TRBD1	.	TRBV27	14	TRBJ2-2	CASSSDREGGELFF	TGTGCCAGCAGTTCGGACAGGGAAGGCGGGGAGCTGTTTTTT
.	once	TRBV19	14	TRBJ1-1	CASSTRTGNTEAFF	TGTGCCAGTAGTACTCGCACAGGAAACACTGAAGCTTTCTTT
TRBD1	.	TRBV5-1	14	TRBJ1-2	CASRRDSSNYGYTF	TGCGCCAGCCGCCGGGACAGTTCTAACTATGGCTACACCTTC
TRBD1	.	TRBV20-1	11	TRBJ2-7	CSARDRAEQYF	TGCAGTGCTAGGGACAGGGCCGAGCAGTACTTC
.	.	TRBV6-4	13	TRBJ2-7	CASSAEDGYEQYF	TGTGCCAGCAGTGCGGAGGACGGGTACGAGCAGTACTTC
.	.	TRBV2	15	TRBJ2-1	CASSEGGGLYNEQFF	TGTGCCAGCAGTGAGGGTGGGGGCCTTTACAATGAGCAGTTCTTC
TRBD2	.	TRBV2	15	TRBJ2-1	CASRPGTSSGDEQFF	TGTGCCAGCAGGCCCGGGACTAGCTCTGGGGATGAGCAGTTCTTC
TRBD1	.	TRBV2	15	TRBJ1-2	CASSETTGSDYGYTF	TGTGCCAGCAGCGAGACGACAGGGTCGGACTATGGCTACACCTTC